The rows below give T cell receptor beta chains drawn from one sample of a study of OX40 agonist ivuxolimab in advanced cancers. Profiling relied on immunoSEQ multiplex PCR, and the TCRdb table lists in-frame clones only, not all of them. The table has roughly 50,000 clones, around 84% seen once. The input for sequencing was CD4+ or CD8+ T cells sorted from blood, taken in a trial of the OX40 agonist ivuxolimab. These receptors originate from an adult with an advanced solid tumor such as melanoma, head and neck, liver or kidney cancer. CDR3s leave out the opening cysteine and the closing phenylalanine or tryptophan. The order of the fields is V gene, D gene, clone size, CDR3 protein. A D gene is named only where the DNA matches it firmly. Clone size is shown for a subset of rows, as once, few, many or a class of expanded clone.

TRBV15 | . | . | ATSRGGMETQY
TRBV5-1 | . | . | ASSFQGSYSEQF
TRBV23-1 | . | . | ASSHKNCHRAGYEQY
TRBV5-1 | . | . | ASSHTSRGAYTEAF
TRBV30 | . | . | AWSQQGAAGNQPQH
TRBV19 | TRBD1 | . | ASTLRSARDTAGGVNTEAF
TRBV7-9 | TRBD1 | . | ASGQDRGTHEQY
TRBV7-2 | . | once | ASSGNGGHNTDTQY
TRBV27 | . | . | ASSWDGRSYNSPLH
TRBV6-6 | TRBD1 | . | ASSWTGGTEAF
TRBV29-1 | . | . | SARTVYTEAF
TRBV6-6 | TRBD1 | . | ASSYSGQGDSPLH
TRBV11-2 | . | . | ASSLGAGSNQPQH
TRBV11-2 | . | . | ASSLYVGGGEQY
TRBV11-2 | TRBD2 | once | ASSGRLAGGAYEQY
TRBV6-1 | . | . | ASHLSGELPEAF
TRBV7-9 | . | once | ASSNQLAGQETQY
TRBV10-3 | TRBD2 | . | AISGSLAGGGDTQY
TRBV7-9 | . | . | ASSPRQGYNSPLH
TRBV19 | . | . | ASKKEAKLF
TRBV6-5 | . | . | ASSYGGARDNSPLH
TRBV29-1 | TRBD1 | . | SAGTGQGNYGYT
TRBV6-1 | TRBD1 | . | ASSGQGIADTQY
TRBV5-8 | TRBD1 | . | ASSLGTGVGQPQH
TRBV18 | TRBD1 | . | ASSPTGVHEQY
TRBV4-1 | TRBD1 | . | ASSLRGPDTGELF
TRBV5-1 | . | . | ASSLFGGGQPQH
TRBV6-5 | . | . | ASSYQNSPGTEAF
TRBV5-6 | . | . | ASSLPGYEQY
TRBV5-4 | TRBD1 | . | ASSSTGIPNTGELF
TRBV6-1 | . | . | ASRDYSSYNSPLH
TRBV11-1 | . | once | ASSLDRSGDTQY
TRBV5-1 | TRBD1 | . | ASSLGGQAHQPQH
TRBV2 | . | . | ASRRDGVGFSGANVLT
TRBV11-1 | . | . | ASSLVSGANYGYT
TRBV25-1 | . | . | ASSAWETNSGTEAF
TRBV14 | . | medium-sized | ASSPAGVLTSNEQF
TRBV7-9 | TRBD1 | few | ASSFGTDYGYT
TRBV15 | . | . | ATSRRGVPNTEAF
TRBV6-5 | . | . | ASSYSVSGNQPQH
TRBV5-1 | TRBD1 | . | ASSPGQGAQSGNTIY
TRBV6-5 | . | . | ASSLDSRPSAEAF
TRBV5-6 | . | . | ASSRYTEAF
TRBV10-2 | . | . | ASISARGSDYEQY
TRBV27 | . | . | ASAAQGRAEAF
TRBV7-2 | . | . | ASSLRPGRAYGYT
TRBV19 | . | . | ASSRQSGANEKLF
TRBV29-1 | TRBD1 | . | SVVGQGPWGYT
TRBV4-1 | TRBD1 | few | ASSQDRGRGEKLF
TRBV6-1 | . | . | ASSLSGFTDTQY
TRBV29-1 | TRBD2 | . | SVAGTSGGVVETQY
TRBV11-3 | TRBD1 | . | ASSLDQGDTGELF
TRBV7-2 | . | . | ASSPTASQATF
TRBV5-4 | . | . | ASSLGFVGRLTPGTGF
TRBV7-9 | TRBD1 | few | ASSRTGDYGYT
TRBV5-1 | . | . | ASSLGDRHSPLH
TRBV2 | TRBD1 | . | ASNRGMNTEAF
TRBV7-2 | . | . | ASSLVWADYGYT
TRBV5-1 | . | . | ASRPGVNEKLF